This T cell receptor beta chain comes out of a study of graft-versus-host responses after intestinal transplantation. Overall study context: Recipients received multivisceral, liver-intestinal, or isolated intestinal transplants. Anti-thymocyte globulin induction, then tacrolimus and steroids for 3 to 4 years, went to all recipients.

As for this clone: What it binds is unknown.

V lost 4 bases and J 1 base, leaving 10 bases between the germline ends. Germline CDR1 SGHTA, CDR2 FQGNSA. CDR3 length: 14 residues. Only in-frame clones appear in the TCRdb table, and some are missing; sequencing was by immunoSEQ multiplex PCR. The sample carries 100,000 or so clones, approximately 90% recorded once. The origin of this receptor is a human donor who received an intestinal transplant. The specimen comprised unstimulated CD4+ T cells sorted from spleen or lymph node cells, sampled before intestinal transplant. The chain joins TRBV7-2 to TRBJ1-1, with D maybe TRBD1 (6 bases). The CDR3 DNA reads TGTGCCAGCAGCTCCCGGACAGCGAACACTGAAGCTTTCTTT. It is translated as CASSSRTANTEAFF.